This TCR beta chain was observed in a study of siplizumab effects on memory and regulatory T cells. The study's findings and limits: Naive T cells appeared more varied than memory cells and looked like key alloresponse contributors.

The assay covered 75,000 to 100,000 TCR templates per sample. Profiling relied on immunoSEQ multiplex PCR, and the TCRdb table lists in-frame clones only, not all of them. Among 75,000 to 95,000 clones listed, around 89% were seen once. Unmatched junction bases numbered 11, after V lost 3 bases and J lost 10 bases. The CDR3 has 17 amino acids. Germline CDR1 KGHSH, CDR2 LQKENI. In the case of this clone: Its specificity is unknown.

Sequencing was carried out using CD4+ T cells sorted from blood. The chain joins TRBV18 to TRBJ2-1; 14 bases agree with TRBD2. This TCR was recovered from a human donor in good health. Here the CDR3 DNA reads TGTGCCAGCTCACCGATCGGACTAGCGGGAGGAATAGGGGAGCAGTTCTTC. Amino acids: CASSPIGLAGGIGEQFF.